The present T cell receptor (beta chain) was sequenced within a study of T cells in Graves' hyperthyroidism and ophthalmopathy. The overall study: At initial diagnosis, before any treatment had begun, peripheral blood was obtained. Study outcomes and limitations: Through a model of 13 V-J features, ophthalmopathy was separated from stable hyperthyroidism. Most thyroid clonotypes with frequency above 0.001 were detected in blood.

Authors of the study amplified TCR beta CDR3 regions from RNA transcripts. The HTBI primer set drove a first-round RT-PCR of the TCR CDR3. TCRdb passed the multiplex PCR reads through MiXCR, listing each CDR3 protein once. The data contain approximately 610,000 distinct CDR3 sequences, under 15% of them singletons. This CDR3 spans 13 amino acids. Per the germline V gene, CDR1 is MNHNS and CDR2 is SASEGT. Trimming pared 6 bases from V and 5 bases from J, leaving 10 bases between. This clonotype was seen only a few times. No antigen is known for it. The clonotype was recovered from a middle-aged woman with Graves' ophthalmopathy. The chain uses TRBV6-1 and TRBJ2-2; D unresolved. The material sequenced was blood. The CDR3 protein is CASRPRQTGELFF. The CDR3 nucleotides are TGTGCCAGCAGGCCCCGGCAAACCGGGGAGCTGTTTTTT.